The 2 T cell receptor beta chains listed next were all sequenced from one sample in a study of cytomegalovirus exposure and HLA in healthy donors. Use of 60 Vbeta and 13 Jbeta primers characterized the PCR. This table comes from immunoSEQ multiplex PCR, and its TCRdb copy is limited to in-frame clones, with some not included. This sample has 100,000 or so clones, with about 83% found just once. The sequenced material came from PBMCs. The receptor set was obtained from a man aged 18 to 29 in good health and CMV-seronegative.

The CDR3 loop is CASSQDPRSTDTQYF. The CDR3 DNA reads TGCGCCAGCAGCCAAGATCCTAGATCCACAGATACGCAGTATTTT. This chain links TRBV4-3 with TRBJ2-3; D is undetermined. CDR1 LGHNA and CDR2 YSLEER come from the germline V gene. V was shortened by 0 bases and J by 2 bases, with 9 bases between the two germline ends. There are 15 residues in the CDR3.

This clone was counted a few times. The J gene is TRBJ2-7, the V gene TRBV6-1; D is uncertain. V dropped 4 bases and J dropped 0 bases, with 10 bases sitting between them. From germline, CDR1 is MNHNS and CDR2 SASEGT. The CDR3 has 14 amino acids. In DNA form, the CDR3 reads TGTGCCAGCAGTGGCCGCTTACTCTCCTACGAGCAGTACTTC. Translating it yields CASSGRLLSYEQYF.